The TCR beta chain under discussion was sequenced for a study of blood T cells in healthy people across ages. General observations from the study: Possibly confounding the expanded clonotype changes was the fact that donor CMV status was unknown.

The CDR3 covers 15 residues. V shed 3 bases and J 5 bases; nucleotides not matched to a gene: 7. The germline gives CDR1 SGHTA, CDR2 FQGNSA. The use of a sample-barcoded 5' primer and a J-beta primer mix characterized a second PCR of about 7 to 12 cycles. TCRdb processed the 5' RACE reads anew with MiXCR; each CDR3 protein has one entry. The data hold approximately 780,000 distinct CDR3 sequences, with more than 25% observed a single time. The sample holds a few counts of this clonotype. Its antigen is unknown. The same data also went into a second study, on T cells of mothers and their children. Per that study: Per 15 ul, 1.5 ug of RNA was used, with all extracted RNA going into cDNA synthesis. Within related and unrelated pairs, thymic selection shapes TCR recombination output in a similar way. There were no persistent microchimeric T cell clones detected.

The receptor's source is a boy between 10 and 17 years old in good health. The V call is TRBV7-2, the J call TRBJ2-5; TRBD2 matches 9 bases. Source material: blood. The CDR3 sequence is CASSLGGGAYETQYF. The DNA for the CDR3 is TGTGCCAGCAGCTTGGGCGGGGGGGCCTACGAGACCCAGTACTTC.